Given below is one T cell receptor beta chain in context. The antigen this receptor binds is unknown. The record has no base qualities; no much larger clone is one base away. The data derive from a study of shared clonotypes between healthy human individuals (dated by TCRdb to about 2020). About the investigation overall: The cohort included a few men and two women between 18 and 49 years of age. Different laboratories and diverse techniques were used to prepare libraries and sequence TCR repertoires, to increase sequencing depth and limit assay-specific biases. Between about 0.8 and 9.5 billion PBMCs per donor were obtained by leukapheresis. Blood TCR repertoires of five healthy adults were deeply sequenced to estimate repertoire size and the extent of clonotype sharing between individuals. For each donor, CD4 naive and CD4 memory were each given three plates, CD8 naive was given two plates, and CD8 memory was given one plate. The paper as a whole reports these results and caveats: Across several donors, around 5% of naive CD4, around 3.5% of naive CD8, approximately 2.5% of memory CD4, and approximately 0.4% of memory CD8 clonotypes were shared. Because the study included only a small number of donors, the genetic and exposure-history diversity represented was limited. Pairwise subsampling led to the expectation that sequencing depth would affect the degree of clonotype sharing among donors. Rarefaction of sorted-subset datasets indicated incomplete sequencing despite the large sequencing depth. Estimated clonotype richness was generally larger for naive than for memory subsets. Sampling was limited to blood, and TCR repertoires in tissue likely differ from TCR repertoires in blood. Higher generation probabilities were observed for clonotypes shared by all four sorted-subset donors than for non-shared clonotypes.

The CDR3 runs 11 amino acids, cysteine and phenylalanine included. The kept DNA is CDR3 alone, 33 bases in frame from the first base. CD8 naive samples were obtained by positive selection for CCR7 among CD45RO-negative cells, yielding a CD45RA+CCR7+ population from which TemRA cells were excluded. Donors were healthy HIV-negative adults with no recently reported acute infections or vaccinations. Only Caucasian adults living in Nashville, Tennessee, USA were represented among the donors. Blood was obtained by leukapheresis, after which PBMCs were separated by Ficoll-Histopaque density gradient centrifugation and cryopreserved in liquid nitrogen vapor phase. Purity and quantity of every magnetically sorted T cell population were checked by analytical flow cytometry. From each sorted fraction, genomic DNA was isolated and quantified by UV absorbance on a Nanodrop 2000c. Using the deep immunoSEQ assay, TCR CDR3 regions were amplified from genomic DNA by multiplex PCR. Genomic DNA extracted from each cell subset was distributed evenly over all wells of several immunoSEQ 96-well plates, and each plate served as one replicate. For sorted subsets, about 200 ng genomic DNA, equal to tens of thousands of T cell genomes, was loaded into each replicate PCR. Purified libraries were measured with a Qubit 3.0 fluorometer, size-checked on a Bioanalyzer 2100, and measured again with the KAPA Library Quantification kit. Each immunoSEQ 96-well plate was sequenced on its own single-read 150-cycle Illumina NextSeq 550 flow cell. The original methods were these. Because the immunoSEQ output held only junctional sequences and lacked quality scores, the filtering could not match the filtering applied to full-length reads. To assign V/J genes and CDR3, sequences were annotated against IMGT germline references using PyIR, a Python wrapper for IgBLAST v1.9. Reads were filtered out if the reads had weak V/J assignments (E-value above 1e-6), no CDR3, stop codons, out-of-frame junctions, or ambiguous translated residues. V3J clonotypes were defined by identical inferred V gene, J gene, and CDR3 amino acid sequence. Percentage overlap between repertoires was calculated by dividing the number of shared unique clonotypes by the size of the smaller repertoire. Three approaches were used to assess repertoire richness: RTK rarefaction, the Chao1 estimator, and Recon v2.1 estimates of unobserved clonotypes. OLGA was used to compute generation probabilities for all TCRbeta clonotypes that the gDNA method yielded from a handful of donors. The table was pulled from immuneACCESS by TCRdb, which kept in-frame rearrangements only. Such tables lose some clones; where checked, under half of the loss comes from unresolved V genes, and the rest has no known cause. That table supplies the V and J calls and clone size; D and trimming were determined from the DNA. The sample has hundreds of thousands of clones on record, approximately 92% of them singletons. The top ten hold approximately 25% of the sample.

The specimen sequenced was naive CD8+ T cells sorted from blood. What this sample's cell subset or site label stands for: CD45RA+CCR7+. The source of this sequence is a man aged 25-40 years in good health. The chain uses TRBV21-1 and TRBJ2-7; the listed D gene, TRBD2, was not tested against the DNA. TRBV21-1 is a recognized pseudogene. Read as DNA, the sequence is TGTGCCAGCAGCATTATATACGAGCAGTACTTC. This is translated as CASSIIYEQYF.